This T cell receptor (beta chain) was recovered during a study of CD8 T cells in ankylosing spondylitis. Each TCR beta library was made by quantitative 5'-RACE that incorporated molecular barcodes. TCRdb recomputed calls from the 5' RACE reads with MiXCR, one row per CDR3 protein. The sample shows around 770,000 distinct CDR3 sequences, 15% to 20% of them seen only once. The CDR3 totals 14 residues. Germline V gene sequence: CDR1 ENHRY, CDR2 SYGVKD. Deletions cut 0 bases from V and 3 bases from J, with 7 bases between. About this clonotype: Its antigen is unknown.

Study results and limitations: There were earlier reports of some motif variants in reactive arthritis synovial fluid and blood. Among TCR beta sequences, a motif of fewer than 10 highly homologous variants appeared characteristic of ankylosing spondylitis blood. As reported, disease-linked clones showed significant enrichment in matched ankylosing spondylitis synovial fluid.

Specimen: blood, either unsorted or a sorted T cell fraction (not recorded which). This TCR derives from a male donor with ankylosing spondylitis. V usage is TRBV10-3 and J usage is TRBJ2-3; D may be TRBD1 (6 bases). The CDR3 region has the DNA TGTGCCATCAGTGAGTCGACAGGTACAGATACGCAGTATTTT. Its protein product is CAISESTGTDTQYF.